The 25 T cell receptor beta chains in this list originate from one sample, sequenced in a study of T cells in Graves' hyperthyroidism and ophthalmopathy. RNA transcripts gave rise to amplified TCR beta CDR3 regions. TCR CDR3 underwent first-round RT-PCR with the HTBI primer set. TCRdb analysed the multiplex PCR reads with MiXCR anew, one entry per CDR3 protein. The repertoire includes hundreds of thousands of distinct CDR3 sequences, about 20% of them detected once, and roughly 60% sits in the top ten. What was sequenced was blood. The source is a man younger than 45 with Graves' ophthalmopathy.

The table lists this clonotype with a count of one. J is TRBJ1-2 and V is TRBV20-1; possibly TRBD1 for D (5 bases). The CDR3 is made up of 13 amino acids. Trimming stripped 1 base from V and 2 bases from J, with 8 bases between. Per germline, CDR1 DFQATT and CDR2 SNEGSKA (reference sequence). CDR3 DNA sequence: TGCAGTGCTAGAGTCCCAGGGAACTATGGCTACACCTTC. It codes for CSARVPGNYGYTF.

This clonotype was detected many times. The chain has TRBV28 and TRBJ2-5; the D gene is possibly TRBD1 (5 bases). The CDR3 extends over 15 amino acids. Germline assignment: CDR1 MDHEN and CDR2 SYDVKM. Trimming pared 3 bases from V and 5 bases from J, leaving 16 bases between. CDR3 protein: CASSLGQGAGETQYF. The CDR3 DNA sequence: TGTGCCAGCAGTTTGGGCCAGGGTGCTGGGGAGACCCAGTACTTC.

This clonotype showed up many times. The chain has TRBV30 and TRBJ2-7, with D possibly TRBD2 on 5 matching bases. The CDR3 covers 14 residues. The germline gives CDR1 GTSNPN, CDR2 SVGIG (reference sequence). Trimming cost V 0 bases and J 2 bases, with 11 bases left between them. The CDR3 loop reads CAWSVPRGTYEQYF. As DNA, the CDR3 is TGTGCCTGGAGTGTCCCCCGGGGAACCTACGAGCAGTACTTC. The whole variable domain, filled in from reference TRBV30 and TRBJ2-7, reads SQTIHQWPATLVQPVGSPLSLECTVEGTSNPNLYWYRQAAGRGLQLLFYSVGIGQISSEVPQNLSASRPQDRQFILSSKKLLLSDSGFYLCAWSVPRGTYEQYFGPGTRLTVT.

To note about this clonotype: A clone one base away is much larger, so this may be a read error. J is TRBJ2-7 and V is TRBV7-2, with 11 bases that match TRBD1. This CDR3 region has 15 residues. Germline assignment: CDR1 SGHTA and CDR2 FQGNSA. The CDR3 coding sequence is TGTGCCAGCAGCTCATGGACAGGGGGCTTATACGAGCGGTACTTC. Amino acids: CASSSWTGGLYERYF.

V gene TRBV7-9 combines with J gene TRBJ2-3; D unclear. Germline CDR1 is SEHNR and CDR2 is FQNEAQ (reference sequence). V lost 1 base and J lost 3, with 8 bases in between. The length of the CDR3 is 14 residues. CDR3 nucleotide sequence: TGTGCCAGCAGCTTAGTTGACTTTACAGATACGCAGTATTTT. This translates into CASSLVDFTDTQYF.

This clonotype occurred a few times. V and J are TRBV20-1 and TRBJ2-7, with 8 nucleotides matching TRBD2. V lost 4 bases, J lost 5 bases, and 7 bases stayed unmatched. The CDR3 sequence is 13 residues long. Germline lookup yields CDR1 DFQATT and CDR2 SNEGSKA (reference sequence). CDR3 DNA: TGCAGTGCTAAGAGCGGGAGTTGGGACGAGCAGTACTTC. Its translation: CSAKSGSWDEQYF.

Notes on this clonotype: A much larger clone differs by one base, so this may be a read error. The rearrangement joins TRBV12-3 or TRBV12-4 to TRBJ2-1, with TRBD2 identical over 7 bases. V trimming: 6 bases; J trimming: 12 bases; junction bases outside the gene matches: 8. This CDR3 has 12 residues. CDR3 loop: CASSSRAGRQFF. The CDR3 DNA follows: TGTGCCAGCAGCAGCAGAGCGGGACGGCAGTTCTTC.

There are many counts of this clonotype. The chain links TRBV3-1 to TRBJ1-1; 9 bases fit TRBD1. This CDR3 is 16 amino acids long. After removal of 5 bases from V and 4 bases from J, the junction contained 11 bases not matched to a gene. Germline V lookup: CDR1 LGHDT, CDR2 YNNKEL (reference sequence). In nucleotides, the CDR3 is TGTGCCAGCAGCAAAATTCGACAGGGGGGAGTCACTGAAGCTTTCTTT. Its protein product is CASSKIRQGGVTEAFF.

A remark on this clonotype: Being one base from a much bigger clone, this may be a read error. The chain joins TRBV30 to TRBJ2-1; the D call may be TRBD1 or TRBD2 (5 bases each). The CDR3 spans 14 residues. The germline V gene has CDR1 GTSNPN and CDR2 SVGIG (reference sequence). The CDR3, as DNA: TGTGCCTGGACCCGGGACGGCTCCTACAATGGGCAGTTCTTC. Amino acids: CAWTRDGSYNGQFF.

This clonotype appeared a few times. This chain connects TRBV7-3 to TRBJ2-3; maybe TRBD1 (5 bases). CDR3 length equals 13 residues. CDR1 and CDR2 (germline): SGHTA, FQGTGA. V was trimmed by 5 bases and J by 9 bases, leaving 15 bases between them. The CDR3 loop reads CASSPTWGATQYF. In DNA, the CDR3 is TGTGCCAGCAGCCCTACTTGGGGCGCGACGCAGTATTTT.

The rearrangement links TRBV3-1 to TRBJ2-1; TRBD2 is a possible D gene (6 bases). The V end was cut by 4 bases, the J end by 0 bases, with 19 bases between. The CDR3 totals 18 residues. Per the germline V gene, CDR1 is LGHDT and CDR2 is YNNKEL (reference sequence). The CDR3 protein is CASSPFGGVRGSYNEQFF. CDR3 nucleotide sequence: TGTGCCAGCAGCCCTTTTGGCGGGGTGAGGGGCTCCTACAATGAGCAGTTCTTC.

This clonotype was observed many times. V gene TRBV20-1 combines with J gene TRBJ1-1, with 7 bases identical to TRBD1. The CDR3 loop spans 11 amino acids. Trimming took 6 bases from V and 7 from J; bases not matched to a gene: 5. Germline V gene data show CDR1 as DFQATT and CDR2 as SNEGSKA (reference sequence). The CDR3: CSASTGIEAFF. The CDR3 coding sequence is TGCAGTGCCTCGACAGGGATTGAAGCTTTCTTT.

This clonotype turned up a few times. The chain uses TRBV6-5 and TRBJ1-6, with D unresolved. The CDR3 loop spans 16 amino acids. With 2 bases removed from V and 0 bases from J, the gap between germline ends came to 8 bases. Looked up from germline, CDR1 is MNHEY and CDR2 is SVGAGI. The CDR3 here is CASSYLPNSYNSPLHF. DNA of the CDR3: TGTGCCAGCAGTTACCTACCGAACTCCTATAATTCACCCCTCCACTTT.

This clonotype was found a few times. The rearrangement links TRBV5-1 to TRBJ2-1; TRBD2 matches 8 bases. Unmatched junction bases numbered 18, after V lost 4 bases and J lost 9 bases. Per the germline V gene, CDR1 is SGHRS and CDR2 is YFSETQ. This CDR3 region has 17 residues. CDR3 in DNA: TGCGCCAGCAGCCCCGGGAGGGCCCTCGGGGTAATAGGTGAGCAGTTCTTC. Translation gives CASSPGRALGVIGEQFF.

This clonotype was detected a few times. The CDR3 DNA reads TGTGCCAGCGAACTGAACTCTGGGGCCAACGTCCTGACTTTC. This codes for CASELNSGANVLTF. The chain recombines TRBV7-9 with TRBJ2-6; D gene ambiguous. The CDR3 length is 14 residues. The V gene lost 8 bases and the J gene lost 0 bases, with 8 bases spanning the gap. Germline CDR1 SEHNR, CDR2 FQNEAQ (reference sequence).

Of note for this clonotype: A read error may be the cause here, since a much bigger clone is one base away. The chain has TRBV6-1 and TRBJ1-5; D perhaps matches TRBD1 (6 bases). The CDR3 length is 14 residues. Germline V CDR1 and CDR2: MNHNS, SASEGT. The CDR3 spells CASRVDSSDQPQHF. Here the CDR3 DNA reads TGTGCCAGCAGGGTGGACAGTAGCGATCAGCCCCAGCATTTT.

This clonotype was seen ten or more times. The genes are TRBV3-1 and TRBJ2-7; TRBD1 or TRBD2 may be the D gene (5 bases each). The CDR3 totals 14 residues. Trimming shortened V by 1 base and J by 3 bases, and 10 bases separated the two germline ends. The germline V gene has CDR1 LGHDT and CDR2 YNNKEL (reference sequence). The CDR3 protein is CASSQVGGDYEQYF. CDR3 in DNA: TGTGCCAGCAGCCAAGTTGGGGGAGACTACGAGCAGTACTTC.

The chain recombines TRBV7-9 with TRBJ2-5, with TRBD2 matching 11 bases. CDR3 length: 14 residues. Germline V gives CDR1 SEHNR, CDR2 FQNEAQ (reference sequence). Germline trimming cut 4 bases from V and 6 bases from J; bases unmatched to any gene: 4. The CDR3 loop reads CASSSGTSGQTQYF. CDR3 bases: TGTGCCAGCAGCTCCGGGACTAGCGGACAGACCCAGTACTTC.

The rearrangement uses TRBV7-3 and TRBJ2-1, with TRBD2 identical over 8 bases. CDR3 length equals 15 residues. Trimming cost V 5 bases and J 9 bases; bases outside gene matches: 12. CDR1 is SGHTA and CDR2 is FQGTGA in the germline V gene. CDR3 coding DNA: TGTGCCAGCAGCGAAAGCGGGAGATCGGGGATTGAGCAGTTCTTC. Its translation: CASSESGRSGIEQFF.

This clonotype was seen repeatedly, ten times or more. The chain couples TRBV11-2 to TRBJ2-2; TRBD1 matches 8 bases. J was trimmed by 6 bases and V by 1 base; bases with no gene match: 10. Per the germline V gene, CDR1 is SGHAT and CDR2 is FQNNGV. CDR3 length equals 17 residues. This chain's CDR3 is CASSLVTHRTGPGELFF. The CDR3 bases are TGTGCCAGCAGCTTAGTAACCCACAGGACAGGGCCCGGGGAGCTGTTTTTT.

In regard to this clonotype: A much larger clone differs from this one at a single base, so this may be a read error. The gene calls are TRBV12-3 or TRBV12-4 and TRBJ2-7, with 7 bases aligning to TRBD2. The CDR3 consists of 14 residues. The CDR3 is CASRLGASGYERYF. Written as DNA, the CDR3 is TGTGCCAGCAGGCTCGGGGCTAGCGGCTACGAGCGGTACTTC.

The CDR3 DNA is TGTGCCAGCAGTTTCTCTGGGACAGCCAAAAACATTCAGTACTTC. Residues: CASSFSGTAKNIQYF. The chain recombines TRBV28 with TRBJ2-4; D may match TRBD1 or TRBD2 (5 bases each). The ends were cut back, 3 bases at V and 0 bases at J, with 9 bases in the middle. Germline assignment: CDR1 MDHEN and CDR2 SYDVKM. The CDR3 covers 15 residues.

In its sample, this clonotype was seen a few times. The chain employs TRBV29-1 and TRBJ1-5; the D gene is possibly TRBD1 (5 bases). Per germline, CDR1 SQVTM and CDR2 ANQGSEA. V dropped 1 base and J dropped 7 bases, with 11 bases sitting between them. The CDR3 runs to 13 residues. CDR3 loop: CSVEGQKGQPQHF. CDR3 sequence (DNA): TGCAGCGTTGAAGGTCAGAAGGGGCAGCCCCAGCATTTT. The full variable domain, with the rest looked up from reference TRBV29-1 and TRBJ1-5, is SAVISQKPSRDICQRGTSLTIQCQVDSQVTMMFWYRQQPGQSLTLIATANQGSEATYESGFVIDKFPISRPNLTFSTLTVSNMSPEDSSIYLCSVEGQKGQPQHFGDGTRLSIL.

A word on this clonotype: One end of the junction varies from germline; a read error may be responsible. The chain uses TRBV5-6 and TRBJ2-5; D is possibly TRBD1 (7 bases). Germline V lookup: CDR1 SGHDT, CDR2 YYEEEE. The CDR3 spans 15 residues. The CDR3 nucleotides are TGTGCCACCAGCGCCAGACAGGGACTCCAAGAGACCCAGTACTTC. It is translated as CATSARQGLQETQYF.

This clonotype was observed a handful of times. The chain couples TRBV12-3 or TRBV12-4 to TRBJ2-5; 10 nucleotides align to TRBD2. The ends lost 3 bases at V and 5 bases at J; junction bases unmatched: 6. The CDR3 spans 15 residues. CDR3 coding DNA: TGTGCCAGCAGTTTCCGGACTAGCGGAGATGAGACCCAGTACTTC. It codes for CASSFRTSGDETQYF.